This T cell receptor beta chain was obtained from a study of T cell responses to AZD1222 COVID-19 vaccine. Study as a whole: Samples with a second dose at about 4 or about 12 weeks were pooled together. Study-wide results and limits: Just six or seven AZD1222 recipients tested seropositive at baseline. Mostly white British, mostly female donors; authors suggested clonal diversity may be underestimated. Only after the peak T cell response were repertoires sampled.

There are many counts of this clone. Its antigen is not known. The protocol was immunoSEQ multiplex PCR, while the TCRdb copy is restricted to in-frame clones and leaves out a portion. The sample gives under 300,000 clones, 80% to 95% of which show up once; about 0.5% is in the top ten. Germline CDR1 and CDR2: SEHNR and FQNEAQ (reference sequence). V dropped 6 bases and J dropped 2 bases, with 22 bases sitting between them. The CDR3 has 17 amino acids. The sample here was peripheral blood, taken on day 0 of AZD1222 vaccination. J is TRBJ1-2 and V is TRBV7-9; D gene unclear. The clonotype comes from an adult in good health. The CDR3 bases are TGTGCCAGCAGACCTGGGGAGCGAGGCGGCTTGAACTATGGCTACACCTTC. Amino acid sequence: CASRPGERGGLNYGYTF.